This T cell receptor (beta chain) appears in the sequencing data of a study of shared clonotypes between healthy human individuals. Study-wide findings and caveats: The authors sampled blood alone, and tissue repertoires likely differ.

Caucasian adults residing in Nashville, Tennessee made up all the donors. When replicate PCRs were run on sorted subsets, they used about 220 ng DNA, 30,000 to 35,000 T cell genomes. TCRdb's table, derived via immunoSEQ multiplex PCR, lists solely in-frame clones and lacks some. The repertoire holds fewer than 850,000 clones, with about 90% as singletons. This CDR3 has 16 amino acids. Germline CDR1 is SGHAT and CDR2 is FQNNGV. Trimming cost V 5 bases and J 7 bases; bases outside gene matches: 11. As for this clone: Its target is unknown.

Sequenced: memory CD8+ T cells from PBMCs. The subset is: CD45RO+ cells pooled with CCR7-negative TemRA cells. J is TRBJ2-1 and V is TRBV11-2; the match to TRBD2 covers 10 bases. The sequence derives from a man younger than 35 in good health. Some clones in this sample may be carry-over from other donors' samples. The CDR3 nucleotides read TGTGCCAGCAGCCTTACGAGCGGGAGGGCCGTGAATGAGCAGTTCTTC. Translated, it gives CASSLTSGRAVNEQFF.